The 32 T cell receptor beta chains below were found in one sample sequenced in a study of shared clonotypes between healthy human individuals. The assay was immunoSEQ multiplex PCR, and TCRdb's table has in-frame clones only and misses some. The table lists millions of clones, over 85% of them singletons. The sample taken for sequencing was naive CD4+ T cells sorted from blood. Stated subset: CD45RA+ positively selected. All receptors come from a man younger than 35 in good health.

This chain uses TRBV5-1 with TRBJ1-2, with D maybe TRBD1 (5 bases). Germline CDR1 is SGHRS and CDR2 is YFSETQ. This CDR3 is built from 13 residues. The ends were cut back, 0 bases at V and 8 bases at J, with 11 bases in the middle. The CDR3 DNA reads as TGCGCCAGCAGCTTGGACAGGCCGTCCGGCTACACCTTC. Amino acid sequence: CASSLDRPSGYTF.

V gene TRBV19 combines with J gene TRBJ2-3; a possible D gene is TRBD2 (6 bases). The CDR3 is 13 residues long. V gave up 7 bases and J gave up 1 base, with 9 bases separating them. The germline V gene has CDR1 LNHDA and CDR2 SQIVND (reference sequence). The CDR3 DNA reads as TGTGCCAGTACCATAGCGGGCACAGATACGCAGTATTTT. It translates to CASTIAGTDTQYF.

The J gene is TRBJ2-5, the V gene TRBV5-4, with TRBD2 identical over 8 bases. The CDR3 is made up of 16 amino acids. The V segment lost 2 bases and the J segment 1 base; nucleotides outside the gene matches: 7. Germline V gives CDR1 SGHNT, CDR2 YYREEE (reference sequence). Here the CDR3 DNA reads TGTGCCAGCAGCTTAGGAGGACTAGCTTTCCAAGAGACCCAGTACTTC. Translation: CASSLGGLAFQETQYF.

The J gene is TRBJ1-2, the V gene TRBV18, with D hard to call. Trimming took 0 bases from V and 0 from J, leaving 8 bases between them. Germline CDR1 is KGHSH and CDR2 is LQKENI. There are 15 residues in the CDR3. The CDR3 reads CASSPPSSSNYGYTF. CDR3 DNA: TGTGCCAGCTCACCACCGTCCAGCTCTAACTATGGCTACACCTTC.

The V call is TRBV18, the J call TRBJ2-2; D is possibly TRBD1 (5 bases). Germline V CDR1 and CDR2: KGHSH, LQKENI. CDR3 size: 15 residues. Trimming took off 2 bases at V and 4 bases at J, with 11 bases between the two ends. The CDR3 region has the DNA TGTGCCAGCTCACCAGGGGCCGAAAGCACCGGGGAGCTGTTTTTT. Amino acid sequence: CASSPGAESTGELFF.

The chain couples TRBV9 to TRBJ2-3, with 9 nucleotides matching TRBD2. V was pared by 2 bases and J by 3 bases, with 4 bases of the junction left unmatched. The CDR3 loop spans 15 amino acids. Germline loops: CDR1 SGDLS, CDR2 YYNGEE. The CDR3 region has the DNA TGTGCCAGCAGCGTTAGCGGGAGTAAGACAGATACGCAGTATTTT. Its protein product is CASSVSGSKTDTQYF.

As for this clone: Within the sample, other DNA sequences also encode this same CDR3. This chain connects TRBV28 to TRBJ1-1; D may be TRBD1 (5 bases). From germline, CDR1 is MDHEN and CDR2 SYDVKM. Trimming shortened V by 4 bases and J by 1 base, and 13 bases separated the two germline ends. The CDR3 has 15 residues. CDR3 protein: CASSSPGQGNTEAFF. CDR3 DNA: TGTGCCAGCAGTTCCCCCGGTCAGGGGAACACTGAAGCTTTCTTT.

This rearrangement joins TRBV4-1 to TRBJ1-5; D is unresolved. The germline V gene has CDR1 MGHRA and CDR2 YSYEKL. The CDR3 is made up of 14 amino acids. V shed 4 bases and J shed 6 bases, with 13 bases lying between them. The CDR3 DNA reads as TGCGCCAGCAGCCCGACATCAGCCGGTCAGCCCCAGCATTTT. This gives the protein CASSPTSAGQPQHF.

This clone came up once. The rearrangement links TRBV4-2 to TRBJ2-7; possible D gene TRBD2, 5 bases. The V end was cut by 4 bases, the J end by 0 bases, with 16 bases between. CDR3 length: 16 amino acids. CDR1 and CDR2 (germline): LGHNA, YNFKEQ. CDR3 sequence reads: CASSPALAQGSYEQYF. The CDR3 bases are TGTGCCAGCAGCCCCGCCCTAGCACAAGGCTCCTACGAGCAGTACTTC.

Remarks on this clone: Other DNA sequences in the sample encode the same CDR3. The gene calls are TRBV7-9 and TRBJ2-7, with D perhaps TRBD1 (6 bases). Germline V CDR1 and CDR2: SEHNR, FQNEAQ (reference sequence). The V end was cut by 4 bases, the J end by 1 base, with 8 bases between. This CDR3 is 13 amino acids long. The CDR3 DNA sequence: TGTGCCAGCAGCTCGACAGGTTCCTACGAGCAGTACTTC. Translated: CASSSTGSYEQYF.

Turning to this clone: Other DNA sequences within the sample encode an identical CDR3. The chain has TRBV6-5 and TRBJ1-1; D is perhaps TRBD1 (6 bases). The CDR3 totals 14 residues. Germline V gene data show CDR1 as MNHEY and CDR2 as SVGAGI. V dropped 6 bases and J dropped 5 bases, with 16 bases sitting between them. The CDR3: CASRPSGARTEAFF. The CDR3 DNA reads TGTGCCAGCAGGCCGTCGGGGGCGCGAACTGAAGCTTTCTTT.

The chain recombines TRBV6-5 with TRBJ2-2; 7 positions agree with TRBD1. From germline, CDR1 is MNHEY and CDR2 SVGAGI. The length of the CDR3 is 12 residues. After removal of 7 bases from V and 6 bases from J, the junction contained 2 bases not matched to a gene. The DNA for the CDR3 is TGTGCCAGCATGACAGGGTCCGGGGAGCTGTTTTTT. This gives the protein CASMTGSGELFF.

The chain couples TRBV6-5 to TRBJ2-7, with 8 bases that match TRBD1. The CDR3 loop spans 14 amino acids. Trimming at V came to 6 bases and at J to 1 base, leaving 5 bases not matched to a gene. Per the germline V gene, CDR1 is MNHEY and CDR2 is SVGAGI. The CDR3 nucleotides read TGTGCCAGCAGAACGGGACAGGTATCCTACGAGCAGTACTTC. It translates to CASRTGQVSYEQYF.

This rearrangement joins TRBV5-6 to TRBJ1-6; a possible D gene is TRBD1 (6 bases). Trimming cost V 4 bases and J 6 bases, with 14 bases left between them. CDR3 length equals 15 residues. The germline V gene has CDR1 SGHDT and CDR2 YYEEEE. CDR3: CASSQPGQLNSPLHF. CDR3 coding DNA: TGTGCCAGCAGCCAACCCGGACAGCTTAATTCACCCCTCCACTTT.

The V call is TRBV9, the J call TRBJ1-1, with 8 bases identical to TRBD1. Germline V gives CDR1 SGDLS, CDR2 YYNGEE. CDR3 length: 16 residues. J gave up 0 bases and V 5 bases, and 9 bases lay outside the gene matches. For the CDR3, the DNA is TGTGCCAGCAGTGACCCCCGGGACAGGCTGAACACTGAAGCTTTCTTT. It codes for CASSDPRDRLNTEAFF.

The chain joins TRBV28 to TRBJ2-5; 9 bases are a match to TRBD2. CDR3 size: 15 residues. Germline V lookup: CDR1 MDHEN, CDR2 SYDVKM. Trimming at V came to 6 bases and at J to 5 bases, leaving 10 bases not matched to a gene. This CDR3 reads CASSQAGGIRETQYF. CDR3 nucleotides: TGTGCCAGCAGCCAAGCGGGGGGAATCCGGGAGACCCAGTACTTC.

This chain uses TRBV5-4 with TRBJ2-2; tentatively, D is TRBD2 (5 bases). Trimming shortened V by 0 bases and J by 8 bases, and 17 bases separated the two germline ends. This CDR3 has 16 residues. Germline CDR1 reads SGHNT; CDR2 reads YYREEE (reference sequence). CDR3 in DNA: TGTGCCAGCAGCTTGGAGACTACAGTCCTGACGGGGGAGCTGTTTTTT. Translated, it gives CASSLETTVLTGELFF. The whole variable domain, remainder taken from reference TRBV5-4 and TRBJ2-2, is ETGVTQSPTHLIKTRGQQVTLRCSSQSGHNTVSWYQQALGQGPQFIFQYYREEENGRGNFPPRFSGLQFPNYSSELNVNALELDDSALYLCASSLETTVLTGELFFGEGSRLTVL.

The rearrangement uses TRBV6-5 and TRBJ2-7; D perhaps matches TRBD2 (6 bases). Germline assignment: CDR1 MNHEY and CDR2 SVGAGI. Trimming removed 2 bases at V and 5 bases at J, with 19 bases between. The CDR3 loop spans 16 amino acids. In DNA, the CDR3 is TGTGCCAGCAGTTACCGCGTGGAGCGGGCTAGGAACGAGCAGTACTTC. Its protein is CASSYRVERARNEQYF.

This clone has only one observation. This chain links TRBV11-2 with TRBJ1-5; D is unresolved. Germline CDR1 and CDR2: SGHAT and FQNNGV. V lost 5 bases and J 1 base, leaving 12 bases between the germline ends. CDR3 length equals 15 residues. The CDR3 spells CASSIGLGSNQPQHF. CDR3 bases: TGTGCCAGCAGCATAGGGCTAGGGAGCAATCAGCCCCAGCATTTT.

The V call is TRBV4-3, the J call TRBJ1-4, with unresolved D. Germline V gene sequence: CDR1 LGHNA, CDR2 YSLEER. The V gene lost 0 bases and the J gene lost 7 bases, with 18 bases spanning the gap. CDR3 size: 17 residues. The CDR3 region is CASSQDSMSSGGEKLFF. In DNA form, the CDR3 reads TGCGCCAGCAGCCAAGATAGTATGTCTTCTGGTGGTGAAAAACTGTTTTTT.

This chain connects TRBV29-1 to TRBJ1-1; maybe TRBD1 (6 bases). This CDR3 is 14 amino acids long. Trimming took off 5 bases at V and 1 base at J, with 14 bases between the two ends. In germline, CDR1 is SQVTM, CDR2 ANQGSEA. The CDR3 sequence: CSVRRGGANTEAFF. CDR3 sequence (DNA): TGCAGCGTTCGCAGGGGCGGCGCGAACACTGAAGCTTTCTTT.

CDR3: CASSQESTGTYNEQFF. DNA of the CDR3: TGCGCCAGCAGCCAAGAGTCGACAGGGACATACAATGAGCAGTTCTTC. The chain uses TRBV4-3 and TRBJ2-1; 7 nucleotides align to TRBD1. CDR1 and CDR2 (germline): LGHNA, YSLEER. V gave up 0 bases and J gave up 4 bases; unmatched junction bases: 6. The CDR3 is made up of 16 amino acids.

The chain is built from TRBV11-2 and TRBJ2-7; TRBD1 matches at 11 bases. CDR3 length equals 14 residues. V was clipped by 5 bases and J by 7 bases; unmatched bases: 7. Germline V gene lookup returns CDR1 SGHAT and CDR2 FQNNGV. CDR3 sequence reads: CASSELGTGGEQYF. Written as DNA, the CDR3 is TGTGCCAGCAGCGAGCTCGGGACAGGGGGGGAGCAGTACTTC. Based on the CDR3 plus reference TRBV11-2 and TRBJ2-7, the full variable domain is EAGVAQSPRYKIIEKRQSVAFWCNPISGHATLYWYQQILGQGPKLLIQFQNNGVVDDSQLPKDRFSAERLKGVDSTLKIQPAKLEDSAVYLCASSELGTGGEQYFGPGTRLTVT.

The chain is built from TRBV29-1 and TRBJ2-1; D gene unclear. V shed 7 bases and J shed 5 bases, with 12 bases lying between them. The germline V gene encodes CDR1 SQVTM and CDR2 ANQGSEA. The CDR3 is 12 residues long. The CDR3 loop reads CSGGIPNNEQFF. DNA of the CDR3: TGCAGCGGGGGTATTCCCAACAATGAGCAGTTCTTC.

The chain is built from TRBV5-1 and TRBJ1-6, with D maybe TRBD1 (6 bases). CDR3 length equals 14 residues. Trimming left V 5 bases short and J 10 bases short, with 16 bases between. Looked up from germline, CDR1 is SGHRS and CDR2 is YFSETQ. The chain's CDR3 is CASSIVAGESPLHF. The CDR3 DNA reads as TGCGCCAGCAGTATCGTGGCAGGGGAATCACCCCTCCACTTT.

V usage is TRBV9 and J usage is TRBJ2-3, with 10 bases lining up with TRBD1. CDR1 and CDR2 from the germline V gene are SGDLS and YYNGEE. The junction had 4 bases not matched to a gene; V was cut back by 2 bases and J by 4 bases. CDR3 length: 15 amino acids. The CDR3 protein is CASSVRDRGSDTQYF. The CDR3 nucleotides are TGTGCCAGCAGCGTCCGGGACAGGGGTTCAGATACGCAGTATTTT.

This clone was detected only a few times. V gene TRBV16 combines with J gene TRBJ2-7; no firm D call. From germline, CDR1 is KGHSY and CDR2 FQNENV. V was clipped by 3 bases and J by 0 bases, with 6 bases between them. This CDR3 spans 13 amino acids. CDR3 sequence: CASSQESSYEQYF. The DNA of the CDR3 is TGTGCCAGCAGCCAGGAGAGCTCCTACGAGCAGTACTTC. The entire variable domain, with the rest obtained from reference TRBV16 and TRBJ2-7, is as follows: GEEVAQTPKHLVRGEGQKAKLYCAPIKGHSYVFWYQQVLKNEFKFLISFQNENVFDETGMPKERFSAKCLPNSPCSLEIQATKLEDSAVYFCASSQESSYEQYFGPGTRLTVT.

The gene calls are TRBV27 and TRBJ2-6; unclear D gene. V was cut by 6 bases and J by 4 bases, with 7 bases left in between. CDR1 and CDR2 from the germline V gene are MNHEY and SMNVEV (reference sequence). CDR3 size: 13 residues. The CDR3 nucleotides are TGTGCCAGCAGCTACACAGGGGCCAACGTCCTGACTTTC. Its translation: CASSYTGANVLTF.

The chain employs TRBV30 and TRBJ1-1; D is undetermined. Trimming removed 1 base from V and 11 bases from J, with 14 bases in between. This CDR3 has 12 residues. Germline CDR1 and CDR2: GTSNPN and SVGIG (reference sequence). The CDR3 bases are TGTGCCTGGAGTGCGGACCTGCTCGGGGCTTTCTTT. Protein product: CAWSADLLGAFF.

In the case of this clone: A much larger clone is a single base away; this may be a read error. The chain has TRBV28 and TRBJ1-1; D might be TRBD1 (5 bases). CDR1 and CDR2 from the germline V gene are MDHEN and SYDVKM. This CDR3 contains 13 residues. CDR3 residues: CASSSDLWAREKF. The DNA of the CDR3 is TGTGCCAGCAGTTCTGATTTGTGGGCCAGGGAAAAATTT.

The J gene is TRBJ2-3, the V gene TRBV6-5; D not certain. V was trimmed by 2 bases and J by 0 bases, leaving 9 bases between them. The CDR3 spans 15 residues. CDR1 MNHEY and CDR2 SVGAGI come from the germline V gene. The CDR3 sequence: CASSYDRLSTDTQYF. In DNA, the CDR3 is TGTGCCAGCAGTTACGATCGGTTGAGCACAGATACGCAGTATTTT.

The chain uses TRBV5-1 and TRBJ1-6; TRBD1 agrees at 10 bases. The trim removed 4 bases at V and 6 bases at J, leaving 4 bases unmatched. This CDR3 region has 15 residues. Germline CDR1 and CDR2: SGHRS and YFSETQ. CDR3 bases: TGCGCCAGCAGCAGTTGGACAGGGGGTAATTCACCCCTCCACTTT. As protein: CASSSWTGGNSPLHF. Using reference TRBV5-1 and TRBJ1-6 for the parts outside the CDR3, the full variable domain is KAGVTQTPRYLIKTRGQQVTLSCSPISGHRSVSWYQQTPGQGLQFLFEYFSETQRNKGNFPGRFSGRQFSNSRSEMNVSTLELGDSALYLCASSSWTGGNSPLHFGNGTRLTVT.